One and the same sample provided the 7 T cell receptor beta chains below, sequenced in a study of T cell clonality in common variable immunodeficiency. Clones were read by immunoSEQ multiplex PCR, and TCRdb kept only the in-frame ones, dropping some. The sample has tens of thousands of clones, none seen only once; the top ten hold 3% to 4%. Sequencing used peripheral blood mononuclear cells. The receptors shown here come from a person aged 18 to 75 in good health.

This clone was counted only a few times. The read halts 3 residues ahead of the CDR3 end, with the missing end drawn from the germline J gene. V gene TRBV7-9 combines with J gene TRBJ1-1; no clear D gene. The CDR3 length is 15 residues. Trimming took 2 bases from V and 5 from J, leaving 15 bases between them. Germline-derived CDR1 and CDR2 are SEHNR and FQNEAQ (reference sequence). CDR3 DNA (partial): TGTGCCAGCAGCTTAACACCTTACCCGGGGACTGAA. Translated, it gives CASSLTPYPGTE. The entire CDR3 reads CASSLTPYPGTEAFF.

This clone was counted many times. The read ends 3 residues early relative to the CDR3; the germline J gene fills the gap. The V and J genes are TRBV19 and TRBJ1-5, with a possible D match to TRBD1 (5 bases). The V and J ends lost 4 bases and 3 bases respectively, with 19 bases between them. From germline, CDR1 is LNHDA and CDR2 SQIVND (reference sequence). This CDR3 is built from 17 residues. CDR3 protein: CASSKGERREINQPQHF. CDR3 DNA, as far as it was read: TGTGCCAGTAGTAAAGGGGAGCGCAGGGAGATCAATCAGCCC. Together with reference TRBV19 and TRBJ1-5, the CDR3 gives the full variable domain: DGGITQSPKYLFRKEGQNVTLSCEQNLNHDAMYWYRQDPGQGLRLIYYSQIVNDFQKGDIAEGYSVSREKKESFPLTVTSAQKNPTAFYLCASSKGERREINQPQHFGDGTRLSIL.

This clone was counted only a few times. The CDR3 extends 3 residues past the end of the read, so its final part is completed from the germline J gene. The J gene is TRBJ1-2, the V gene TRBV19, with 9 nucleotides matching TRBD1. The CDR3 has 13 amino acids. V trimming: 5 bases; J trimming: 7 bases; junction bases outside the gene matches: 5. Germline CDR1 and CDR2: LNHDA and SQIVND (reference sequence). The CDR3 DNA, read in part, is TGTGCCAGTAGTGACCGGGACAGGGCTGGC. Protein product: CASSDRDRAG. In full, the CDR3 reads CASSDRDRAGYTF.

Ten or more counts support this clone. The sequenced CDR3 bases are TGTGCCAGTAGTATACCCCAGCGCTATGGC. It is translated as CASSIPQRYG. In full, the CDR3 is CASSIPQRYGYTF. The chain couples TRBV19 to TRBJ1-2; D gene unclear. Read sequence stops 3 residues before the CDR3 end, and the germline J gene provides the missing end. Trimming removed 2 bases from V and 4 bases from J, with 8 bases in between. Germline V CDR1 and CDR2: LNHDA, SQIVND (reference sequence). CDR3 length equals 13 residues.

This clone occurred many times. The CDR3 end lies 3 residues beyond the end of the read and is filled in from the germline J gene. The chain joins TRBV7-2 to TRBJ2-4, with 7 nucleotides matching TRBD1. From germline, CDR1 is SGHTA and CDR2 FQGNSA. This CDR3 has 14 amino acids. V dropped 5 bases and J dropped 4; count of bases not matched to a gene: 5. The CDR3 protein is CASSLPGQKNIQYF. The CDR3 bases that were read are TGTGCCAGCAGCCTACCGGGACAGAAAAACATT.

This clone was found many times. The read ends 3 residues before the CDR3 terminus; that terminus is restored from the germline J gene. The V gene is TRBV9, the J gene TRBJ2-5, with D uncertain. Trimming stripped 4 bases from V and 4 bases from J, with 14 bases between. Per germline, CDR1 SGDLS and CDR2 YYNGEE. The CDR3 has 14 residues. The CDR3: CASSSSPVSETQYF. The CDR3 bases that were read are TGTGCCAGCAGCTCCTCGCCGGTGTCAGAGACC.

This clone was picked up many times. The CDR3 DNA, read in part, is TGCAGCGTTGAGTTGTTTATTCGGGAGACC. Protein sequence: CSVELFIRET. The CDR3 in its entirety is CSVELFIRETQYF. This chain connects TRBV29-1 to TRBJ2-5; D gene ambiguous. Sequencing ends 3 residues short of the CDR3 end; the germline J gene provides the rest. This CDR3 has 13 residues. CDR1 and CDR2 (germline): SQVTM, ANQGSEA. V lost 3 bases to trimming and J lost 5 bases, with 13 bases between them.